This TCR beta chain came from a study of regulatory T cells in long-lasting Graves disease. Overall study: Patients met the persistent Graves' disease definition after over 5 years of antithyroid drugs with positive TSH receptor antibodies. Overall study findings and caveats: Favored gene segments in persistent disease were TRBV28, TRBJ1-2 and TRBJ2-5.

Of note for this clonotype: Antigen: not known.

Germline CDR1 and CDR2: SGHAT and FQNNGV. V lost 8 bases and J 7 bases, leaving 18 bases between the germline ends. There are 13 residues in the CDR3. Both iRepertoire HTBI primers and Arm-PCR of CDR3 regions were used to build the TCR beta libraries. As processed by the authors: Across samples, 60 or so TRBV and 13 to 15 TRBJ segments were found. TCRdb recomputed calls from the multiplex PCR reads with MiXCR, one row per CDR3 protein. TCRdb's processing, not the study's, gives the V and J calls here. The sample holds 300,000 to 500,000 distinct CDR3 sequences, 20% to 25% seen once. Sample time point: persistent/refractory GD, antithyroid drugs over 5 years with positive TRAb. There was RNA extracted from PBMCs, and the TCR library was made from it. Patients hailed from an endocrinology department in Xi'an, China.

The sequencing used peripheral blood mononuclear cells (PBMCs), collected when the disease was refractory, from a patient treated with antithyroid drugs. This clonotype originated in a female donor with Graves disease. This chain connects TRBV11-2 to TRBJ2-7; D could derive from TRBD1 or TRBD2 (5 bases each). Written as DNA, the CDR3 is TGTGCCAGCGGCAGGGAGACCTACGTTGAGCAGTACTTC. It translates to CASGRETYVEQYF.